This T cell receptor (beta chain) was obtained from a study of blood T cell repertoires in COVID-19. Study-wide background: Samples came from the United States, Italy and Spain, spanning acute and convalescent COVID-19. PBMCs, B-cell-depleted T cells, or T cells provided the cDNA or gDNA that made up the material.

Seattle-derived patients entered the study during active infection and were followed longitudinally. In the original analysis: Nucleated cell number was recorded as an estimate derived from reference gene primer amplification. TCRdb keeps only in-frame clones here, not all; method: immunoSEQ multiplex PCR. V and J calls and clone size are copied from that table; D and trimming were computed from the DNA. The table records 250,000 to 300,000 clones, 80% to 90% of them present only once. Germline assignment: CDR1 MNHEY and CDR2 SVGAGI. The CDR3 length is 15 residues. The V segment lost 6 bases and the J segment 4 bases; nucleotides outside the gene matches: 8.

Source material: peripheral blood. This TCR was recovered from a woman between 65 and 79 years old with COVID-19, enrolled during active disease. The chain employs TRBV6-5 and TRBJ1-1; 10 nucleotides match TRBD1. In DNA form, the CDR3 reads TGTGCCAGCAGATCGAGGACAGGGGGAGTCACTGAAGCTTTCTTT. Residues: CASRSRTGGVTEAFF.